This T cell receptor (beta chain) originates from a study of T cell responses to AZD1222 COVID-19 vaccine. Overall study findings and caveats: CD4 TCRs linked to vaccination spanned spike, dominating at 160-218 and 743-854. Researchers took repertoire samples only after the peak T cell response had come.

Profiling relied on immunoSEQ multiplex PCR, and the TCRdb table lists in-frame clones only, not all of them. The table lists some 31,000 clones, approximately 90% of them singletons. The CDR3 runs to 13 residues. Germline V gives CDR1 SGHDT, CDR2 YYEEEE. Trimming left V 5 bases short and J 2 bases short, with 11 bases between. This clone was counted once. What it recognizes is unknown. The chain recombines TRBV5-6 with TRBJ2-7, with D hard to call. The sequence was obtained from an adult who received the AZD1222 COVID-19 vaccine. This specimen consisted of peripheral blood, obtained 28 days after the second AZD1222 dose. The CDR3 region has the DNA TGTGCCAGCAGTTTCGACGCTGCCTACGAGCAGTACTTC. Encoded protein: CASSFDAAYEQYF.